This TCR beta chain emerged from a study of blood T cells in healthy people across ages (dated by TCRdb to between 2014 and 2016). Broadly, across the study: In model experiments, template switching captured about one uniquely barcoded TCR beta cDNA molecule for every two T cells. Using deep sequencing normalized with unique cDNA molecular identifiers, the study measured how TCR beta repertoire diversity changes with age. The donors were divided into four age groups: young (average around 16 years), middle-aged (approximately 42), aged (approximately 64) and long-lived (roughly 82). Donors of different ages were randomly distributed across sequencing lanes to avoid experimental bias. The study analyzed two additional independent replicas of 1 million unique cDNA reads from the same blood draw for two donors, one aged 18 to 29 and one aged 80 or older. Study-wide findings and limitations: A strong correlation was found between observed TCR beta diversity and the percentage of naive T cells measured by flow cytometry. Compared with the aged group, the long-lived group had more naive CD4+ T cells, fewer expanded clones and increased TCR diversity, a pattern suggesting age selection. Donor CMV infection status was unknown, potentially confounding age-related changes in expanded clonotypes. As age increased, observed TCR beta diversity per million T cells dropped in a roughly linear way, and a significant reduction was already evident by age 40. Estimates of total diversity based on one million sequenced T cells were considered lower bounds and underestimates. Conclusive comparison of naive and antigen-experienced compartments was prevented by the profiling of bulk unsorted PBMCs.

The CDR3 runs 15 amino acids, cysteine and phenylalanine included. Left in the record is the CDR3 DNA by itself, 45 bases read in frame from the first base. According to the germline V gene (reference sequence), CDR1 reads DFQATT and CDR2 reads SNEGSKA. Compared with germline, V lacks 3 bases and J lacks 3 bases; bases without a gene match: 3. Systemically healthy Caucasian individuals from Russia, around 39 in total and aged roughly 6 to 90 years, were included as donors. Around 10 milliliters of peripheral blood were collected from each donor into EDTA-treated Vacutainer tubes. PBMCs were isolated by Ficoll-Paque density-gradient centrifugation, with at least 6 million obtained per sample. Total RNA was extracted from PBMCs with Trizol reagent, with at least 5.5 micrograms obtained per sample. For every donor, an aliquot of PBMCs went through flow cytometry to measure the percentages of naive CD45RAhigh/CD27high T cells.

The library was produced with 5' RACE. The run used an Illumina HiSeq 2500. A second about 7 to 12 cycle PCR used a sample-barcoded 5' primer and a J-beta primer mix. A template-switch 5' adaptor carrying 12 random nucleotides introduced a unique molecular identifier onto each TCR beta cDNA molecule. At least 2.5 million CDR3-containing paired-end reads were obtained from each sample. First-strand cDNA was synthesized from all RNA with the Mint cDNA synthesis kit, primed by a TRBC-specific oligonucleotide. All cDNA was treated with uracil-DNA glycosylase and then went through a first 18-cycle PCR with the universal primers M1SS and BC2_uni_R. In the authors' own workflow: For normalization, 1 million high-quality reads, each with a distinct molecular identifier, were randomly selected from each sample. Reads sharing molecular identifiers were discarded rather than binned into consensus sequences. MiTCR, with a Q25 quality threshold and the strictest error-elimination algorithm, was used for CDR3 identification, clonotype clustering and error correction. Lower-bound total TCR beta diversity was estimated with a nonparametric unseen species model using Euler transformation. TCRdb ran its own pipeline on the public reads, namely fastp trimming at Q25 and MiXCR clone calling, and kept in-frame beta chains. Rows matching on CDR3 protein sequence are summarized as one entry with the most common DNA and genes. TCRdb, not the authors, supplied the V and J calls. The sample table contains some 670,000 distinct CDR3 sequences; only one count was recorded for approximately 52% of them. Of the sample, roughly 14% falls within the top ten clones.

As regards this clonotype: No antigen is known for it. No base-level quality is on record; no much larger clone is a single base apart.

The source is a woman older than 75 in good health. The rearrangement joined TRBV20-1 to TRBJ2-3; TRBD2 fits 13 bases in the junction. The sequencing sample was made of blood. The encoded CDR3 is CSASGLAGVTDTQYF. The DNA sequence is given as TGCAGTGCTAGTGGACTAGCGGGAGTTACAGATACGCAGTATTTT.